The next 8 T cell receptor beta chains were all read from a single sample in a study of early T cells in non-severe SARS-CoV-2 infection. From the 5' RACE reads, TCRdb called clonotypes with MiXCR, one entry per CDR3 protein. This sample yields approximately 71,000 distinct CDR3 sequences, of which approximately 14% are seen a single time; roughly an eighth belongs to the top ten. The source material was whole blood. Receptor source: an adult who was a healthcare worker with PCR-confirmed SARS-CoV-2 infection or an uninfected control (not recorded which).

This clonotype has a handful of counts. The DNA for the CDR3 is TGCAGCGTTTGGAGGAGCACAGATACGCAGTATTTT. As protein: CSVWRSTDTQYF. The rearrangement uses TRBV29-1 and TRBJ2-3; D is possibly TRBD2 (5 bases). V was shortened by 5 bases and J by 0 bases, with 6 bases between the two germline ends. The CDR3 runs 12 residues. Looked up from germline, CDR1 is SQVTM and CDR2 is ANQGSEA.

This clonotype was recorded a few times. This chain links TRBV20-1 with TRBJ2-3; 11 bases fit TRBD2. Losses at the gene ends were 6 bases for V and 3 bases for J; bases not matched to a gene: 11. CDR1 DFQATT and CDR2 SNEGSKA come from the germline V gene (reference sequence). The CDR3 is 16 amino acids. For the CDR3, the DNA is TGCAGTGCAACCCATAGACTAGCGGGGTGGACAGATACGCAGTATTTT. Its protein is CSATHRLAGWTDTQYF.

This clonotype was observed many times. The V gene is TRBV20-1, the J gene TRBJ2-1; 8 nucleotides agree with TRBD2. The germline V gene has CDR1 DFQATT and CDR2 SNEGSKA (reference sequence). This CDR3 region has 15 residues. J was trimmed by 7 bases and V by 0 bases; bases with no gene match: 8. The CDR3: CSARDTSGKFNEQFF. CDR3 bases: TGCAGTGCTAGAGATACTAGCGGAAAATTTAATGAGCAGTTCTTC.

In this sample, this clonotype turned up many times. This rearrangement joins TRBV7-9 to TRBJ2-7; no reliable D call. Germline CDR1 is SEHNR and CDR2 is FQNEAQ (reference sequence). Trimming removed 3 bases from V and 1 base from J, with 7 bases in between. The length of the CDR3 is 13 residues. CDR3 in DNA: TGTGCCAGCAGCTTCACCTATTCCTACGAGCAGTACTTC. This codes for CASSFTYSYEQYF.

Comments on this clonotype: A junction end diverges from the germline sequence, so it may reflect a read error. The chain joins TRBV6-6 to TRBJ1-3; D possibly corresponds to TRBD1 (5 bases). This CDR3 spans 16 amino acids. Looked up from germline, CDR1 is MNHNY and CDR2 is SVGAGI (reference sequence). The CDR3 reads CASSYSWGSSENTIYF. CDR3 bases: TGTGCCAGCAGTTACTCATGGGGGAGCTCTGAAAACACCATATATTTT.

This clonotype has a count of ten or more. The chain is built from TRBV6-5 and TRBJ1-6; no definite D call. Trimming took off 2 bases at V and 9 bases at J, with 14 bases between the two ends. Germline loops: CDR1 MNHEY, CDR2 SVGAGI. The CDR3 length is 15 residues. CDR3 DNA sequence: TGTGCCAGCAGTTACGTGGGCTCGGGCTTTTCACCCCTCCACTTT. It codes for CASSYVGSGFSPLHF.

V gene TRBV19 combines with J gene TRBJ2-3, with 7 nucleotides matching TRBD2. The CDR3 totals 12 residues. Germline lookup yields CDR1 LNHDA and CDR2 SQIVND (reference sequence). J lost 6 bases, V lost 4 bases, and 1 base had no gene match. The CDR3 reads CASSTRGDTQYF. The CDR3, as DNA: TGTGCCAGTAGTACGCGGGGGGATACGCAGTATTTT.

Ten or more counts support this clonotype. V and J are TRBV20-1 and TRBJ2-5; D tentatively fits TRBD1 or TRBD2 (5 bases each). CDR1 and CDR2 from the germline V gene are DFQATT and SNEGSKA (reference sequence). Trimming shortened V by 1 base and J by 1 base, and 10 bases separated the two germline ends. CDR3 size: 14 residues. CDR3 sequence reads: CSARGRDAQETQYF. The CDR3 DNA is TGCAGTGCTAGAGGAAGGGACGCCCAAGAGACCCAGTACTTC.